Here is one T cell receptor beta chain with its context. This specimen comes from a study of blood T cell repertoires in COVID-19. Study-wide context: COVID-19 samples, acute and convalescent, were from the United States, Italy and Spain. Sources were T cells, B-cell-depleted T cells, or PBMCs; the material itself was cDNA or gDNA.

Per the original methods: Estimation of nucleated cell counts relied on the amplification of reference gene primers. Profiling relied on immunoSEQ multiplex PCR, and the TCRdb table lists in-frame clones only, not all of them. The DNA was the basis for D and trimming; V, J and clone size are from that table. The data contain under 70,000 clones, roughly 84% of them seen just once; the ten biggest clones take up roughly 13%. The ends were cut back, 4 bases at V and 9 bases at J, with 21 bases in the middle. CDR1 SGHVS and CDR2 FNYEAQ come from the germline V gene. CDR3 length: 16 amino acids. The receptor was derived from a woman aged 80 or older with acute or convalescent COVID-19. This rearrangement joins TRBV7-6 to TRBJ2-2, with D tentatively TRBD2 (5 bases). Sequences were obtained from peripheral blood. The CDR3 DNA reads TGTGCCAGCAGCTCCCGGCTACGGGATGATTTTCGGGAGCTGTTTTTT. This translates into CASSSRLRDDFRELFF.